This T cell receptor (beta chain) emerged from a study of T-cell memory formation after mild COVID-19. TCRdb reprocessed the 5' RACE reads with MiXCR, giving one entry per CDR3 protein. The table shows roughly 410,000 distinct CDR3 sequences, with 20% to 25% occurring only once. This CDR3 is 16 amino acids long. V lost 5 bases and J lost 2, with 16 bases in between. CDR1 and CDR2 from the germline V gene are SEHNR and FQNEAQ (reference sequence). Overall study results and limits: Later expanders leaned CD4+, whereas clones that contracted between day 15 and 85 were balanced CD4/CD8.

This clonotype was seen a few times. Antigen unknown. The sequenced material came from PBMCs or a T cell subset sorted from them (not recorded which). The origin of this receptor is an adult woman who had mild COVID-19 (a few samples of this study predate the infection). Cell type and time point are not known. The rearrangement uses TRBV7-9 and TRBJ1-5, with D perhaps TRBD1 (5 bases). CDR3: CASSIGGGGGNQPQHF. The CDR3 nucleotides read TGTGCCAGCAGCATCGGGGGGGGTGGCGGCAATCAGCCCCAGCATTTT.